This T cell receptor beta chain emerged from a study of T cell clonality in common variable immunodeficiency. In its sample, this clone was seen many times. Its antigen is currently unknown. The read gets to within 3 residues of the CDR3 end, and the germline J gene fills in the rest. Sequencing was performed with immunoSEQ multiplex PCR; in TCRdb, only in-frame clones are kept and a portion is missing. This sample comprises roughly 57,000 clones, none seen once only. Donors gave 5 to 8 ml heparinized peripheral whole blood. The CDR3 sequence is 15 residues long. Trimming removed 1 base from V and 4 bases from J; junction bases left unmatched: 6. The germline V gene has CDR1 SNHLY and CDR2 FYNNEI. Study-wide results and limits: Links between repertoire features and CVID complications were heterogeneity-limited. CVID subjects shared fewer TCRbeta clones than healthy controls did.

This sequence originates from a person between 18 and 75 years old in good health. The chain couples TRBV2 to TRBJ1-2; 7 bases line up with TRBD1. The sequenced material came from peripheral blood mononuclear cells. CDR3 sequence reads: CASSEEQGRGYGYTF. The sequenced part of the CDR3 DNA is TGTGCCAGCAGTGAAGAACAGGGGCGAGGCTATGGC.